This TCR beta chain was obtained from a study of blood T cell repertoires in COVID-19. The wider study: Material from acute and convalescent COVID-19 was sourced from the United States, Italy and Spain. Nucleic acid was either cDNA or gDNA, and it came from T cells, B-cell-depleted T cells, or PBMCs.

Original data processing: Amplification from reference gene primers served as the basis for estimated nucleated cell counts. Clones were sequenced by immunoSEQ multiplex PCR, and TCRdb holds only the in-frame ones, with some missing. V and J calls plus clone size are reproduced from that table; the DNA served to infer D and trimming. The sample shows around 380,000 clones, roughly 86% of them seen only once. After removal of 1 base from V and 1 base from J, the junction contained 2 bases not matched to a gene. The CDR3 is 17 residues long. The germline CDR1 and CDR2 sequences are SGHVS and FNYEAQ. Sequenced input: peripheral blood. The sequence was obtained from a human donor with acute or convalescent COVID-19. The donor label of this sample is uncertain. The chain is built from TRBV7-6 and TRBJ2-1, with 12 bases matching TRBD2. In DNA, the CDR3 is TGTGCCAGCAGCTTAGAACTAGCGGGAGGATCCTACAATGAGCAGTTCTTC. It codes for CASSLELAGGSYNEQFF.